The entry below gives a single TCR beta chain sequence along with its context. The sample is drawn from a study of blood T cell repertoires in COVID-19. Study in general: T cells, B-cell-depleted T cells, or PBMCs supplied cDNA or gDNA.

The authors' processing: Reference gene primer amplification gave estimated nucleated cell counts. This table comes from immunoSEQ multiplex PCR, and its TCRdb copy is limited to in-frame clones, with some not included. V, J and clone size are taken as reported in that table, and D and trimming were inferred from the DNA itself. This table has approximately 94,000 clones, roughly 85% appearing once. Germline CDR1 LGHDT, CDR2 YNNKEL (reference sequence). Trimming at V came to 3 bases and at J to 4 bases, leaving 9 bases not matched to a gene. This CDR3 contains 16 residues. The chain is built from TRBV3-1 (or the pseudogene TRBV3-2) and TRBJ2-5; 9 bases line up with TRBD1. This TCR derives from a man between 65 and 85 years old with active or convalescent COVID-19. The sample was peripheral blood. The DNA for the CDR3 is TGTGCCAGCAGCCACACAACAGGGGGCTTTGGAGAGACCCAGTACTTC. It codes for CASSHTTGGFGETQYF.